This T cell receptor beta chain was captured in a study of shared clonotypes between healthy human individuals. Study-wide results and caveats: Approximately 4.9% of naive CD4 clonotypes were shared across a few donors.

Details on this clone: The antigen is not known.

Produced via immunoSEQ multiplex PCR; TCRdb's table is partial and in-frame only. The repertoire holds millions of clones, with 93% as singletons. The origin of this receptor is a man younger than 35 in good health. Some clones in this sample may be carry-over from other donors' samples. The sequenced sample was naive CD4+ T cells from PBMCs. Subset of the sample: CD45RA+ positively selected.

Written as DNA, the CDR3 is TGCGCCAGCAGCTTGGTCCAGGTGGGCACTGAAGCTTTCTTT. It translates to CASSLVQVGTEAFF. The chain recombines TRBV5-1 with TRBJ1-1; D is unclear. CDR1 is SGHRS and CDR2 is YFSETQ in the germline V gene. This CDR3 is built from 14 residues. V lost 0 bases and J lost 4, with 10 bases in between.